The rows below give T cell receptor beta chains drawn from one sample of a study of control samples from healthy donors and cancer patients. Only in-frame clones appear in the TCRdb table, and some are missing; sequencing was by immunoSEQ multiplex PCR. Here the sample spans fewer than 95,000 clones, about 85% being singletons. Material for sequencing was blood. The receptors here all came from a man between 25 and 39 years old in good health. Both conserved end residues are part of each CDR3. Clone size is given for some rows only: seen once, a few or many times, or a class if the clone is expanded.

j_call	clone_size	v_call	cdr3_aa
TRBJ1-5	NA	TRBV30	CAWSGGQGNQPQHF
TRBJ2-3	once	TRBV28	CASSFGSTDTQYF
TRBJ2-3	NA	TRBV9	CASSVVSGRDTQYF
TRBJ1-2	NA	TRBV6-5	CAAVDNNYGYTF
TRBJ2-2	NA	TRBV2	CACWIRTVNTGELFF
TRBJ1-1	NA	TRBV5-1	CASSLMGGTEAFF
TRBJ2-2	NA	TRBV15	CATSSVGTSRLGELFF
TRBJ1-3	NA	TRBV5-1	CASSLSARGNTIYF
TRBJ1-1	few	TRBV27	CASSPRVWNTEAFF
TRBJ2-6	NA	TRBV18	CASSPGTSWGKMGLSGANVLTF
TRBJ1-6	NA	TRBV27	CASSYSGSALHF
TRBJ2-4	NA	TRBV10-3	CATRTGENIQYF
TRBJ2-1	NA	TRBV7-8	CASSLSGGVRNEQFF
TRBJ1-2	NA	TRBV10-3	CAISDPLYGYTF
TRBJ2-7	NA	TRBV28	CASSNKKWGVYEQYF
TRBJ1-5	few	TRBV6-1	CASSEGNTGVYSNQPQHF
TRBJ2-6	NA	TRBV7-2	CASSLRAGANVLTF
TRBJ1-4	NA	TRBV6-5	CASRGATNEKLFF
TRBJ2-1	NA	TRBV7-9	CASSLTYRAYNEQFF
TRBJ1-2	NA	TRBV6-6	CASSYSAGDYGYTF
TRBJ2-7	few	TRBV6-5	CASRDRYYEQYF
TRBJ2-1	NA	TRBV11-3	CASSLDRQGNEQFF
TRBJ2-2	NA	TRBV7-3	CASSLRGGRAGELFF
TRBJ2-5	NA	TRBV23-1	CASSQFGQGAETQYF
TRBJ1-3	NA	TRBV3-1/TRBV3-2	CASSQGTGGKTGNTIYF
TRBJ1-4	once	TRBV4-2	CASSPTGSLEKLFF
TRBJ1-1	NA	TRBV9	CASSVGGRLTEAFF
TRBJ2-1	NA	TRBV10-3	CAISGGPSSYNEQFF
TRBJ1-1	once	TRBV6-5	CASSYRDRSLNTEAFF
TRBJ2-7	NA	TRBV6-5	CASSQGAGSYEQYF
TRBJ1-1	once	TRBV28	CASSVLGTEAFF
TRBJ1-5	NA	TRBV19	CASSTQGVSNQPQHF
TRBJ1-4	NA	TRBV2	CASSVSEPRTGDGKLFF
TRBJ1-2	few	TRBV9	CASSVGEEYGYTF
TRBJ1-5	few	TRBV6-1	CASSEDGRYRTGPRQPQHF
TRBJ2-7	NA	TRBV6-2/TRBV6-3	CASSYPRFGQGTSEQYF
TRBJ2-1	NA	TRBV28	CASTDYNEQFF
TRBJ2-7	NA	TRBV30	CAWSVRTGGQYEQYF
TRBJ1-1	NA	TRBV28	CASSTYRWTEAFF
TRBJ2-3	NA	TRBV1	CTSSQDPCTDTQYF
TRBJ2-7	NA	TRBV13	CASSLGTGGGEQYF
TRBJ2-1	NA	TRBV5-4	CASSFSGGAFNEQFF